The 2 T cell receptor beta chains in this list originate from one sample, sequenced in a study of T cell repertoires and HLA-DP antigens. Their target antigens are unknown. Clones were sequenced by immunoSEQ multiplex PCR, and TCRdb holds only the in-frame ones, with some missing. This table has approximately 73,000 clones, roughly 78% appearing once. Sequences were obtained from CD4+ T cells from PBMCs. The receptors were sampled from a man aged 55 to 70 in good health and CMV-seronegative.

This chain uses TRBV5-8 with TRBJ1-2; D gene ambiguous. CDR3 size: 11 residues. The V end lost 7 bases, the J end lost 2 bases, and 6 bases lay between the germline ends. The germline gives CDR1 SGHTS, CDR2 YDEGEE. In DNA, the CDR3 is TGTGCCAGCGGCAGGAACTATGGCTACACCTTC. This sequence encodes CASGRNYGYTF.

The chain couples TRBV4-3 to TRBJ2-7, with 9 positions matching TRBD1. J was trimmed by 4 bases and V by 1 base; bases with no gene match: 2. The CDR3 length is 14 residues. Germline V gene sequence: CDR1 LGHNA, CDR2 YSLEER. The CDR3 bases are TGCGCCAGCAGCCAAGTGGGACAGGGATACGAGCAGTACTTC. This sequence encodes CASSQVGQGYEQYF.